This T cell receptor (beta chain) was captured by sequencing in a study of identical twins. Findings of the study overall: There were fewer insertions in abundant cord blood beta clonotypes, but memory repertoires showed no such pattern.

As to this clonotype: What it binds is unknown.

CDR3 length equals 17 residues. Deletions cut 4 bases from V and 0 bases from J, with 16 bases between. Germline CDR1 reads KGHSH; CDR2 reads LQKENI. Unique molecular identifiers were present on cDNA, and template switching added a universal primer site. TCRdb called the 5' RACE reads again in MiXCR, with one record for every CDR3 protein. This table has 1.5 million to 2 million distinct CDR3 sequences, about 32% appearing once. The V gene is TRBV18, the J gene TRBJ2-1; D is possibly TRBD2 (5 bases). The sequence was collected from a newborn girl in good health. The sequenced material came from cord blood. The CDR3 DNA reads as TGTGCCAGCTCACAAAGTGGTAGCGCGTACTCCTACAATGAGCAGTTCTTC. Protein sequence: CASSQSGSAYSYNEQFF.